These T cell receptor beta chains were read from a single sample in a study of T cell responses to AZD1222 COVID-19 vaccine. Only in-frame clones appear in the TCRdb table, and some are missing; sequencing was by immunoSEQ multiplex PCR. Among 120,000 or so clones, 92% were seen once, and the ten largest hold 14%. The material was peripheral blood, obtained on day 0 of AZD1222 vaccination. The receptor source for this set is an adult in good health. Both conserved end residues are part of each CDR3. D genes are given only for firm matches. Size is omitted from some rows. Given values are once, few, many or a class for expanded clones.

abundance	d_gene	j_gene	v_gene	CDR3aa	CDR3nt
.	.	TRBJ1-4	TRBV11-2	CASSSITRKLFF	TGTGCCAGCAGCTCCATCACCAGAAAACTGTTTTTT
.	.	TRBJ2-5	TRBV7-2	CASSLVLISGKETQYF	TGTGCCAGCAGCTTAGTTCTGATTAGCGGTAAAGAGACCCAGTACTTC
.	TRBD1	TRBJ1-1	TRBV9	CASSPRTGGTEAFF	TGTGCCAGCAGCCCCAGGACAGGGGGCACTGAAGCTTTCTTT
.	.	TRBJ1-5	TRBV7-9	CASSLGGGEDQPQHF	TGTGCCAGCAGCCTCGGGGGAGGGGAGGATCAGCCCCAGCATTTT
.	TRBD1	TRBJ1-2	TRBV27	CASGGETGTGYTF	TGTGCCAGCGGAGGGGAGACAGGGACTGGCTACACCTTC
.	TRBD1	TRBJ1-2	TRBV28	CAIDRGFGYTF	TGTGCCATCGACAGGGGTTTTGGCTACACCTTC
.	.	TRBJ1-2	TRBV6-2/TRBV6-3	CASSYTRDESGYTF	TGTGCCAGCAGTTACACCCGGGACGAAAGCGGCTACACCTTC
.	TRBD1	TRBJ1-3	TRBV13	CASSRGQSSGNTIYF	TGTGCCAGCAGCCGGGGACAGTCATCCGGAAACACCATATATTTT
.	.	TRBJ1-1	TRBV4-1	CASSQEIPGGVGVSTEAFF	TGCGCCAGCAGCCAAGAGATCCCGGGGGGGGTAGGAGTAAGCACTGAAGCTTTCTTT
.	TRBD2	TRBJ2-3	TRBV13	CASSSDLRGGLTQYF	TGTGCCAGCAGCTCGGACTTGCGGGGGGGCCTTACGCAGTATTTT
.	TRBD1	TRBJ1-1	TRBV19	CASNADRGVTEAFF	TGTGCCAGTAACGCGGACAGGGGGGTTACTGAAGCTTTCTTT
.	.	TRBJ2-7	TRBV3-1/TRBV3-2	CASSQRGPEQYF	TGTGCCAGCAGCCAGCGGGGACCCGAGCAGTACTTC
.	.	TRBJ2-3	TRBV9	CASSVRGGGPGDTQYF	TGTGCCAGCAGCGTCAGGGGGGGAGGCCCAGGAGATACGCAGTATTTT
.	TRBD2	TRBJ2-5	TRBV7-2	CASSLRLAGAYQETQYF	TGTGCCAGCAGCTTAAGGCTAGCGGGAGCGTACCAAGAGACCCAGTACTTC
.	.	TRBJ2-7	TRBV6-1	CASSESRYEQYF	TGTGCCAGCAGTGAATCCCGGTACGAGCAGTACTTC
.	.	TRBJ1-2	TRBV2	CASSVGDGYTF	TGTGCCAGCAGTGTGGGAGATGGCTACACCTTC
.	.	TRBJ2-1	TRBV5-1	CASSLVEFSYNEQFF	TGCGCCAGCAGCTTGGTTGAGTTCTCCTACAATGAGCAGTTCTTC
.	TRBD2	TRBJ2-1	TRBV19	CASMVSGDYNEQFF	TGTGCCAGTATGGTCAGCGGGGATTACAATGAGCAGTTCTTC
.	TRBD1	TRBJ2-5	TRBV24-1	CATSDPRTGETQYF	TGTGCCACCAGTGACCCTCGGACAGGGGAGACCCAGTACTTC
.	.	TRBJ1-2	TRBV12-3/TRBV12-4	CASSFGRNYGYTF	TGTGCCAGCAGTTTCGGGCGGAACTATGGCTACACCTTC
.	.	TRBJ1-1	TRBV29-1	CSVSLNTEAFF	TGCAGCGTTTCTCTGAACACTGAAGCTTTCTTT
few	.	TRBJ1-2	TRBV9	CASSGEQGSVGYTF	TGTGCCAGCAGCGGCGAGCAGGGGTCTGTTGGCTACACCTTC
once	.	TRBJ1-3	TRBV11-2	CASSLGAGTDTIYF	TGTGCCAGCAGCTTAGGGGCAGGGACCGACACCATATATTTT
.	.	TRBJ2-7	TRBV24-1	CATSEGLGHYPYEQYF	TGTGCCACCAGTGAGGGCTTGGGACATTACCCCTACGAGCAGTACTTC
.	.	TRBJ1-3	TRBV11-2	CASSLDRGTSGNTIYF	TGTGCCAGCAGCTTAGATCGTGGAACCTCTGGAAACACCATATATTTT
once	.	TRBJ2-3	TRBV9	CASSASTGRKYF	TGTGCCAGCAGCGCCTCGACAGGGAGGAAGTATTTT
.	.	TRBJ1-3	TRBV20-1	CSARATNTIYF	TGCAGTGCTAGAGCCACAAACACCATATATTTT
.	TRBD2	TRBJ2-3	TRBV6-1	CASSESGRAQYF	TGTGCCAGCAGTGAAAGTGGGAGGGCGCAGTATTTT
.	.	TRBJ1-5	TRBV10-3	CAISEREEPQHF	TGTGCCATCAGTGAAAGGGAAGAGCCCCAGCATTTT
few	.	TRBJ1-2	TRBV4-1	CASSQEAGARGYTF	TGCGCCAGCAGCCAAGAAGCGGGGGCGCGAGGCTACACCTTC
.	TRBD2	TRBJ2-1	TRBV3-1/TRBV3-2	CASSQERGASGRGYNEQFF	TGTGCCAGCAGCCAAGAACGCGGGGCTAGCGGGAGGGGCTACAATGAGCAGTTCTTC
.	.	TRBJ2-7	TRBV14	CASSQGKGLSYEQYF	TGTGCCAGCAGCCAAGGAAAGGGGCTCTCCTACGAGCAGTACTTC
.	TRBD2	TRBJ2-1	TRBV10-1	CASSPRAGTSLNEQFF	TGCGCCAGCAGTCCCCGGGCGGGGACTAGCCTAAATGAGCAGTTCTTC
.	TRBD1	TRBJ1-1	TRBV19	CASRDRPNTEAFF	TGTGCCAGCCGGGACAGACCTAACACTGAAGCTTTCTTT
.	.	TRBJ2-1	TRBV10-3	CAISEDGGRAYNEQFF	TGTGCCATCAGCGAGGACGGGGGCCGGGCCTACAATGAGCAGTTCTTC
few	.	TRBJ2-5	TRBV24-1	CATSDLEGKEYQETQYF	TGTGCCACCAGTGATTTAGAGGGAAAGGAGTACCAAGAGACCCAGTACTTC
.	TRBD1	TRBJ1-4	TRBV14	CASSRRGGTGSEKLFF	TGTGCCAGCAGCCGAAGAGGTGGGACAGGGAGTGAAAAACTGTTTTTT
.	.	TRBJ1-6	TRBV12-3/TRBV12-4	CASSSMANSPLHF	TGTGCCAGCAGTTCTATGGCGAATTCACCCCTCCACTTT
.	.	TRBJ2-4	TRBV3-1/TRBV3-2	CASSQVESRDIQYF	TGTGCCAGCAGCCAAGTGGAGAGCCGGGACATTCAGTACTTC
.	.	TRBJ2-2	TRBV27	CASITNTGELFF	TGTGCCAGCATCACGAACACCGGGGAGCTGTTTTTT
.	.	TRBJ1-2	TRBV7-2	CASGLLGSGYTF	TGTGCCAGCGGACTCTTGGGGTCCGGCTACACCTTC
.	.	TRBJ1-6	TRBV7-9	CASSRENSPLHF	TGTGCCAGCAGCCGAGAGAATTCACCCCTCCACTTT
.	.	TRBJ1-4	TRBV6-2/TRBV6-3	CASSATGFNEKLFF	TGTGCCAGCAGTGCGACAGGCTTCAATGAAAAACTGTTTTTT
.	TRBD2	TRBJ2-3	TRBV10-3	CAATSLGGVGTDTQYF	TGTGCCGCCACGTCCCTGGGGGGGGTTGGTACAGATACGCAGTATTTT
.	TRBD1	TRBJ2-6	TRBV19	CASSPDRAGANVLTF	TGTGCCAGTAGCCCCGACAGGGCTGGGGCCAACGTCCTGACTTTC
.	.	TRBJ1-4	TRBV4-1	CASSQGPGNEKLFF	TGCGCCAGCAGCCAAGGACCCGGGAATGAAAAACTGTTTTTT
.	TRBD1	TRBJ1-1	TRBV3-1/TRBV3-2	CASSQTGGGTEAFF	TGTGCCAGCAGTCAAACAGGGGGCGGCACTGAAGCTTTCTTT
.	.	TRBJ1-5	TRBV6-2/TRBV6-3	CASSYGGNQPQHF	TGTGCCAGCAGTTACGGCGGCAATCAGCCCCAGCATTTT
.	.	TRBJ2-7	TRBV7-9	CASSLQGYEQYF	TGTGCCAGCAGCTTGCAGGGCTACGAGCAGTACTTC
once	.	TRBJ1-2	TRBV4-3	CASSQDAIGHLNYGYTF	TGCGCCAGCAGCCAAGATGCCATCGGACACCTGAACTATGGCTACACCTTC
.	.	TRBJ1-2	TRBV5-6	CASSSFTGLYGYTF	TGTGCCAGCAGCTCATTTACAGGGCTCTATGGCTACACCTTC
.	.	TRBJ1-1	TRBV28	CASSPGWAEAFF	TGTGCCAGCAGTCCGGGTTGGGCTGAAGCTTTCTTT
once	.	TRBJ2-7	TRBV30	CAWSVPPASYEQYF	TGTGCCTGGAGTGTACCCCCAGCTTCCTACGAGCAGTACTTC
.	.	TRBJ2-7	TRBV19	CASSRDRNYEQYF	TGTGCCAGTAGTCGAGACAGAAACTACGAGCAGTACTTC
once	TRBD2	TRBJ2-2	TRBV7-8	CASSPRVAGGTGELFF	TGTGCCAGCAGCCCGCGGGTAGCGGGGGGAACCGGGGAGCTGTTTTTT
.	.	TRBJ1-5	TRBV27	CASSFGMVGDQPQHF	TGTGCCAGCAGTTTTGGGATGGTGGGTGATCAGCCCCAGCATTTT
few	TRBD1	TRBJ1-5	TRBV4-1	CASSHGQGNEQPQHF	TGCGCCAGCAGCCACGGACAGGGGAATGAACAGCCCCAGCATTTT